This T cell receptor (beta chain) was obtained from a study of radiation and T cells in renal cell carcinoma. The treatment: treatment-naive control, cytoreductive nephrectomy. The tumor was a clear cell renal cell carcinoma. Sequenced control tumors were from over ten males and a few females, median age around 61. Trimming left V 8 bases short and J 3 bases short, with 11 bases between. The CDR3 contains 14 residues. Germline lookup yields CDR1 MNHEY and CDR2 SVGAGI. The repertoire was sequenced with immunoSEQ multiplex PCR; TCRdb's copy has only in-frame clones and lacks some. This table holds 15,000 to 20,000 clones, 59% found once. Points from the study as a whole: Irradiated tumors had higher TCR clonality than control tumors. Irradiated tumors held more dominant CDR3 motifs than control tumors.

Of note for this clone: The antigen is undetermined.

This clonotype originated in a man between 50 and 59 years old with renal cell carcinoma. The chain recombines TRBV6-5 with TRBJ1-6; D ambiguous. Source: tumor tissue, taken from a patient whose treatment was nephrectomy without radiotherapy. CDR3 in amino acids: CASATGSYNSPLHF. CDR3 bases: TGTGCCAGCGCGACCGGGAGCTATAATTCACCCCTCCACTTT.